This paragraph reports one T cell receptor (beta chain). Assay used: immunoSEQ multiplex PCR; TCRdb lists only in-frame clones, some missing. The sample contains some 150,000 clones, about 91% of which appear only once. The germline V gene has CDR1 SGHDN and CDR2 FVKESK. J lost 0 bases, V lost 3 bases, and 0 bases had no gene match. This CDR3 is 15 amino acids long. The sample belongs to a study of control samples from healthy donors and cancer patients. Input material: blood. The sequence derives from a man aged 25-40 years in good health. The chain couples TRBV14 to TRBJ1-3, with 9 nucleotides matching TRBD1. CDR3 amino acids: CASSQTGGSGNTIYF. In nucleotides, the CDR3 is TGTGCCAGCAGCCAGACAGGGGGCTCTGGAAACACCATATATTTT.